These T cell receptor beta chains were read from a single sample in a study of blood T cells in healthy people across ages. TCRdb re-analysed the 5' RACE reads in MiXCR, keeping a single row per CDR3 protein. The sample has some 710,000 distinct CDR3 sequences; 46% are singletons. The sample consisted of blood. The source of these receptors is a man older than 75 in good health. CDR3s include the opening cysteine and the closing phenylalanine or tryptophan. A D gene is named only where the DNA matches it firmly. Some rows mark clone size as missing; the rest say once, few, many or name a class of expanded clone.

>TRBJ2-3|TRBV6-9|.|TRBD2
TGTGCCACCCGGACTAGCGGGGGTCTCTCTTATACGCAGTATTTT
CATRTSGGLSYTQYF
>TRBJ2-5|TRBV21-1|.|.
TGTGCCAGCACCGGCGGCCTTGAAGAGACCCAGTACTTC
CASTGGLEETQYF
>TRBJ2-1|TRBV29-1|once|TRBD1
TGCAGCGTTGAAGTAGCAGGGACAGGAGAGACCCAGTTCTTC
CSVEVAGTGETQFF
>TRBJ2-1|TRBV18|.|.
TGTGCCAGCTCACCTCGGTACAATGAGCAGTTCTTC
CASSPRYNEQFF
>TRBJ2-7|TRBV10-2|.|.
TGCGCCAGCAGGATCTCAGGGCCTTCTTCCGAGCAGTACTTC
CASRISGPSSEQYF
>TRBJ2-7|TRBV30|.|TRBD1
TGTGCCTGGAGTGGGGCCGGGACAGGGCTAAACGAGCAGTACTTC
CAWSGAGTGLNEQYF
>TRBJ2-1|TRBV12-3/TRBV12-4|.|.
TGTGCCAGCACGGCTCGGAGCGGCAGCTCCTACAATGAGCAGTTCTTC
CASTARSGSSYNEQFF
>TRBJ2-7|TRBV12-3/TRBV12-4|.|TRBD2
TGTGCCAGCAGTCCCGGGACTAGCGGCTCCTACTATGAGCAGTACTTC
CASSPGTSGSYYEQYF
>TRBJ2-1|TRBV10-3|.|.
TGTGCCATCAACAGGGGGCTAGCGGGCCTCAATGAGCAGTTCTTC
CAINRGLAGLNEQFF
>TRBJ1-6|TRBV18|.|TRBD1
TGTGCCAGCTCATCAGTACAGGGGGATAATTCACCCCTCCACTTT
CASSSVQGDNSPLHF
>TRBJ1-4|TRBV7-2|.|.
TGTGCCAGCAGACAGGGAGCAACTAATGAAAAACTGTTTTTT
CASRQGATNEKLFF
>TRBJ2-3|TRBV5-1|.|.
TGCGCCAGCAGCTCGTCGATAGCTGCAGATACGCAGTATTTT
CASSSSIAADTQYF
>TRBJ2-5|TRBV2|.|.
TGTGCCAGCAGTGAGCAGCGGAACAATGAGCAGTACTTC
CASSEQRNNEQYF
>TRBJ2-1|TRBV7-3|once|.
TGTGCCAACAGCTCCCCTGGGGGCTCCTACAATGAGCAGTTCTTC
CANSSPGGSYNEQFF
>TRBJ2-5|TRBV20-1|.|TRBD1
TGCAGTGCCGTGCATAATACCCTGACAGGGGTCTACCAAGAGACCCAGTACTTC
CSAVHNTLTGVYQETQYF
>TRBJ2-1|TRBV14|.|TRBD2
TGTGCCAGCAGCCGGACTAGCGGGAGAAGTGGTGAGCAGTTCTTC
CASSRTSGRSGEQFF
>TRBJ2-1|TRBV20-1|.|.
TGCAGTGCTAGACCACTGAACTACAATGAGCAGTTCTTC
CSARPLNYNEQFF
>TRBJ2-1|TRBV7-2|.|TRBD2
TGTGCCAGCAGCTTAGGGACTAGCGGGGCGGGTATTGAGCAGTTCTTC
CASSLGTSGAGIEQFF
>TRBJ2-1|TRBV28|.|.
TGTGCCAGCAGCCCCCCTGCGGAGGGCCTCGATGAGCAGTTCTTC
CASSPPAEGLDEQFF
>TRBJ2-5|TRBV7-2|.|.
TGTGCCAGCAGCTCCCAACTAGGCCGGGAGACCCAGTACTTC
CASSSQLGRETQYF
>TRBJ2-1|TRBV20-1|.|TRBD2
TGCAGTGCTAGAGCGGGACTAGCGGGAGCTGAGCAGTTCTTC
CSARAGLAGAEQFF
>TRBJ2-7|TRBV7-2|many|.
TGTGCCAGCAGCCAAACAGGGAACGAGCAGTACTTC
CASSQTGNEQYF
>TRBJ2-7|TRBV3-1|few|TRBD2
TGTGCCAGCAGTCACAAACCGGGACTAGCGGGAGGTTTTCCCTACGAGCAGTACTTC
CASSHKPGLAGGFPYEQYF
>TRBJ2-3|TRBV7-3|.|TRBD2
TGTGCCAGCAGCTTAACGGTACCTAGCGGGAGAGGCGCAGATACGCAGTATTTT
CASSLTVPSGRGADTQYF
>TRBJ2-7|TRBV21-1|.|.
TGTGCCAGCACGGGAAAGACTAGCGGCACCTACGAGCAGTACTTC
CASTGKTSGTYEQYF
>TRBJ2-2|TRBV5-1|once|.
TGCGCCAGCAGTTGGAGCGGCACCGGGGAGCTGTTTTTT
CASSWSGTGELFF
>TRBJ2-3|TRBV20-1|.|.
TGCAGTGCTAAACCCAGAGCTAGCACAGATACGCAGTATTTT
CSAKPRASTDTQYF
>TRBJ2-5|TRBV9|.|.
TGTGCCAGCAGCGTAACACTAGTGGGCCTTGAGCAGTACTTC
CASSVTLVGLEQYF
>TRBJ2-5|TRBV28|.|TRBD1
TGTGCCAGCAGTTCCCGGAGAGGGACAGGGGCGTCTGAGCAGTACTTC
CASSSRRGTGASEQYF
>TRBJ2-7|TRBV15|.|.
TGTGCCACCAGCAGAGAGGCGCCTCCCAAGGGAGAGCAGTACTTC
CATSREAPPKGEQYF
>TRBJ2-3|TRBV29-1|.|TRBD1
TGCAGCGTTGAGGGACAGGCCACAGATACGCGGTATTTT
CSVEGQATDTRYF
>TRBJ2-2|TRBV27|.|.
TGTGCCAGCAGTTATTCTGCGAACACCGGGGAGCTGTTTTTT
CASSYSANTGELFF
>TRBJ1-5|TRBV6-2/TRBV6-3|.|.
TGTGCCAGCAGTAACCCAGGCAATCAGCCCCAGCATTTT
CASSNPGNQPQHF
>TRBJ1-6|TRBV25-1|.|.
TGTGCCAGCCGGAGCTCCTATAATTCACCCCTCCACTTT
CASRSSYNSPLHF
>TRBJ2-5|TRBV5-1|.|TRBD2
TGCGCCAGCAGCTTGGAGAGACTAGCAGAGACCCAGTACTTC
CASSLERLAETQYF
>TRBJ2-1|TRBV3-1|few|TRBD2
TGTGCCAGCAGCCAAGGGGTAACGAGCGGGATATACAATGAGCAGTTCTTC
CASSQGVTSGIYNEQFF